The 25 T cell receptor beta chains reported below all come from one sample, sequenced in a study of Graves' ophthalmopathy and Graves' hyperthyroidism. The authors amplified TCR beta CDR3 regions, and they did so from RNA transcripts for repertoire sequencing. HTBI primers were employed in first-round RT-PCR, then a second-round multiplex PCR followed. A single record per CDR3 protein comes from TCRdb applying MiXCR to the multiplex PCR reads. The sample consists of 650,000 to 900,000 distinct CDR3 sequences, approximately 40% of them appearing once. The sample comprised peripheral blood. The receptor source for this set is an adult man with Graves' ophthalmopathy.

Comments on this clonotype: One end of the junction fails to match germline, which may point to a read error. CDR3 bases: TGTGCCAGCAGCCCTCTCGGTAGCGGGGGGTACCAAGAGACCCAGCACTTC. Amino acids: CASSPLGSGGYQETQHF. The rearrangement joins TRBV25-1 to TRBJ2-5; 10 positions match TRBD2. CDR1 and CDR2 from the germline V gene are MGHDK and SYGVNS. The CDR3 is 17 amino acids.

This clonotype was observed a handful of times. V and J are TRBV29-1 and TRBJ2-7; TRBD1 aligns across 7 bases. The V gene end was trimmed by 4 bases and the J gene end by 6 bases; junction bases not matched to a gene: 6. This CDR3 is 12 amino acids long. Per germline, CDR1 SQVTM and CDR2 ANQGSEA. CDR3 sequence (DNA): TGCAGCGTTGGGTCCCCAGGGGGCGAGCAGTACTTC. It encodes CSVGSPGGEQYF.

Comment on this clonotype: A much bigger clone sits one base away, suggesting this may be a read error. The chain links TRBV5-1 to TRBJ1-3; a weak D match, TRBD1 (5 bases). V was shortened by 6 bases and J by 1 base, with 11 bases between the two germline ends. The germline V gene encodes CDR1 SGHRS and CDR2 YFSETQ. The CDR3 is 14 residues long. CDR3 residues: CASNNQGSGNTIYF. The CDR3, as DNA: TGCGCCAGCAACAACCAGGGATCTGGAAACACCATATATTTT. The variable domain in full, completed from reference TRBV5-1 and TRBJ1-3, reads KAGVTQTPRYLIKTRGQQVTLSCSPISGHRSVSWYQQTPGQGLQFLFEYFSETQRNKGNFPGRFSGRQFSNSRSEMNVSTLELGDSALYLCASNNQGSGNTIYFGEGSWLTVV.

Worth noting for this clonotype: The junction and the germline gene differ at one end; a read error may be behind it. The chain combines TRBV11-2 with TRBJ2-7; perhaps TRBD1 as D (5 bases). From germline, CDR1 is SGHAT and CDR2 FQNNGV. The CDR3 length is 16 residues. In nucleotides, the CDR3 is TGTGCCAACAGCCGTCTTGAGACAGCATTTACCAACGAGCAGTACTTC. This sequence encodes CANSRLETAFTNEQYF.

This clonotype was seen a handful of times. V gene TRBV29-1 combines with J gene TRBJ1-1; D possibly corresponds to TRBD1 (6 bases). This CDR3 is 12 amino acids long. Trimming stripped 6 bases from V and 1 base from J, with 9 bases between. CDR1 is SQVTM, CDR2 ANQGSEA, per germline. DNA of the CDR3: TGCAGCGTAGCGACAGGGAACACTGAAGCTTTCTTT. It codes for CSVATGNTEAFF.

The chain is built from TRBV2 and TRBJ2-7, with no clear D. Per the germline V gene, CDR1 is SNHLY and CDR2 is FYNNEI. Deletions cut 3 bases from V and 0 bases from J, with 9 bases between. The CDR3 length is 14 residues. The CDR3 region is CASSDNTHSYEQYF. The CDR3 DNA reads as TGTGCCAGCAGTGACAACACCCACTCCTACGAGCAGTACTTC.

With regard to this clonotype: A much larger clone lies a single base off, so this may be a read error. The chain employs TRBV24-1 and TRBJ1-1; no definite D call. The CDR3 runs to 13 residues. The germline gives CDR1 KGHDR, CDR2 SFDVKD. CDR3 sequence reads: CSTSIGIGTEAFF. CDR3 in DNA: TGTTCCACCAGTATCGGGATTGGGACTGAAGCTTTCTTT.

This clonotype has a count of ten or more. CDR3: CASSLVRERPQYF. For the CDR3, the DNA is TGTGCCAGCAGCTTAGTCCGGGAAAGGCCTCAGTACTTC. This chain links TRBV7-2 with TRBJ2-7, with D maybe TRBD2 (5 bases). The germline V gene encodes CDR1 SGHTA and CDR2 FQGNSA. The CDR3 consists of 13 residues. The V gene lost 1 base and the J gene lost 10 bases, with 14 bases spanning the gap.

This clonotype turned up a few times. This chain joins TRBV7-9 and TRBJ2-2; D may be TRBD2 (6 bases). This CDR3 contains 14 residues. CDR1 is SEHNR, CDR2 FQNEAQ, per germline (reference sequence). The V end lost 7 bases, the J end lost 1 base, and 10 bases lay between the germline ends. In DNA, the CDR3 is TGTGCCAGCACCAAGGAGGGGAACACCGGGGAGCTGTTTTTT. Translation gives CASTKEGNTGELFF.

The rearrangement links TRBV10-3 to TRBJ1-1; no clear D gene. Germline V lookup: CDR1 ENHRY, CDR2 SYGVKD. V was pared by 5 bases and J by 1 base, with 11 bases between. This CDR3 region has 14 residues. CDR3: CAISTGDPNTEAFF. CDR3 DNA sequence: TGTGCCATCAGTACCGGAGACCCGAACACTGAAGCTTTCTTT.

This clonotype was detected a few times. The rearrangement uses TRBV25-1 and TRBJ1-2; TRBD1 matches at 7 bases. In germline, CDR1 is MGHDK, CDR2 SYGVNS. This CDR3 has 13 residues. The V segment lost 6 bases and the J segment 5 bases; nucleotides outside the gene matches: 6. Written as DNA, the CDR3 is TGTGCCAGCAGCGAGGGGGCGGGATATGGCTACACCTTC. This translates into CASSEGAGYGYTF.

This clonotype appeared a few times. The V gene is TRBV9, the J gene TRBJ2-5; D tentatively reads TRBD1 or TRBD2 (5 bases each). Germline-derived CDR1 and CDR2 are SGDLS and YYNGEE. The CDR3 loop spans 15 amino acids. V was shortened by 5 bases and J by 4 bases, with 18 bases between the two germline ends. The CDR3 is CASSDGLGGGETQYF. DNA of the CDR3: TGTGCCAGCAGTGACGGACTTGGGGGTGGAGAGACCCAGTACTTC.

The rearrangement joins TRBV29-1 to TRBJ1-2, with 11 bases that match TRBD1. Germline V lookup: CDR1 SQVTM, CDR2 ANQGSEA. Trimming at V came to 7 bases and at J to 7 bases, leaving 5 bases not matched to a gene. This CDR3 has 12 amino acids. The CDR3: CSAGTGGVGYTF. The CDR3 DNA reads TGCAGCGCTGGGACAGGGGGTGTTGGCTACACCTTC.

This chain joins TRBV7-9 and TRBJ2-7, with 9 bases that match TRBD1. Germline V gives CDR1 SEHNR, CDR2 FQNEAQ (reference sequence). CDR3 size: 16 residues. Trimming removed 6 bases from V and 3 bases from J; junction bases left unmatched: 12. CDR3 coding DNA: TGTGCCAGCAGTTCGCAGGGACAGGGTTTCGACTACGAGCAGTACTTC. Translated, it gives CASSSQGQGFDYEQYF. Full variable domain (remainder filled in from reference TRBV7-9 and TRBJ2-7): DTGVSQNPRHKITKRGQNVTFRCDPISEHNRLYWYRQTLGQGPEFLTYFQNEAQLEKSRLLSDRFSAERPKGSFSTLEIQRTEQGDSAMYLCASSSQGQGFDYEQYFGPGTRLTVT.

The J gene is TRBJ2-7, the V gene TRBV2, with 10 bases fitting TRBD1. The CDR3 spans 16 residues. Trimming cost V 8 bases and J 2 bases; bases outside gene matches: 12. The germline V gene encodes CDR1 SNHLY and CDR2 FYNNEI. The CDR3 DNA is TGTGCCAGCTCACTTGGCCCCGGGACAGGGGCCTACGAGCAGTACTTC. Residues: CASSLGPGTGAYEQYF.

Of note for this clonotype: A single base separates this from a much larger clone, so it may be a read error. V gene TRBV2 combines with J gene TRBJ2-7; TRBD1 matches at 10 bases. The CDR3 spans 13 residues. Germline V lookup: CDR1 SNHLY, CDR2 FYNNEI. The CDR3 coding sequence is TGTGCCAGCAGTCGGGGACAGGGGCGCGAGCAGCACTTC. This translates into CASSRGQGREQHF.

This clonotype has more than one count but fewer than ten. The CDR3 nucleotides read TGTGCCACCAGAGCAACGGGACAGGGGACCTACGAGCAGTACTTC. It specifies CATRATGQGTYEQYF. The chain employs TRBV10-3 and TRBJ2-7; 10 nucleotides align to TRBD1. The V and J ends lost 10 bases and 2 bases, in that order; junction bases with no gene match: 11. Per germline, CDR1 ENHRY and CDR2 SYGVKD. The CDR3 is 15 residues long.

CDR3 loop: CSAAAGTRTQYF. The CDR3 DNA sequence: TGCAGCGCCGCAGCCGGGACAAGGACCCAGTACTTC. The rearrangement joins TRBV20-1 to TRBJ2-5; D possibly corresponds to TRBD1 (6 bases). Germline CDR1 and CDR2: DFQATT and SNEGSKA (reference sequence). The CDR3 covers 12 residues.

This clonotype was seen ten or more times. This chain joins TRBV7-8 and TRBJ1-1; no reliable D call. Looked up from germline, CDR1 is SGHVS and CDR2 is FQNEAQ. The CDR3 extends over 15 amino acids. Trimming left V 2 bases short and J 2 bases short, with 12 bases between. The DNA of the CDR3 is TGTGCCAGCAGCTTATTGTACCGCAAAAACACTGAAGCTTTCTTT. It translates to CASSLLYRKNTEAFF.

Note on this clonotype: At one of its ends the junction is not consistent with the germline gene, which may arise from a read error. This chain joins TRBV4-1 and TRBJ2-7; D may correspond to TRBD1 or TRBD2 (5 bases each). Germline CDR1 and CDR2: MGHRA and YSYEKL. CDR3 length: 11 residues. The CDR3 is CAGSHGASKYF. CDR3 DNA: TGCGCCGGCAGCCATGGGGCTAGCAAGTACTTC.

The CDR3 region has the DNA TGTGCCATCACCTGGGACAGGGGCGGCGGGGAGCTGTTTTTT. Protein sequence: CAITWDRGGGELFF. The chain has TRBV10-3 and TRBJ2-2, with TRBD1 matching 10 bases. Per germline, CDR1 ENHRY and CDR2 SYGVKD. The CDR3 is 14 residues long. Trimming took 7 bases from V and 7 from J; bases not matched to a gene: 6.

The chain is built from TRBV19 and TRBJ2-2; 10 bases match TRBD1. This CDR3 is built from 14 residues. V shed 3 bases and J 10 bases; nucleotides not matched to a gene: 5. Per the germline V gene, CDR1 is LNHDA and CDR2 is SQIVND (reference sequence). CDR3 protein: CASSMTGGDEELFF. In DNA form, the CDR3 reads TGTGCCAGTAGTATGACAGGGGGCGACGAGGAGCTGTTTTTT.

The chain carries TRBV11-2 and TRBJ2-5; D perhaps matches TRBD2 (6 bases). Trimming cost V 0 bases and J 2 bases, with 19 bases left between them. CDR1 and CDR2 from the germline V gene are SGHAT and FQNNGV. The CDR3 has 18 residues. CDR3 DNA: TGTGCCAGCAGCTTAGACTGGCTAGTAGCGGAGAAACAAGAGACCCAGTACTTC. Its translation is CASSLDWLVAEKQETQYF. The variable domain in full, completed from reference TRBV11-2 and TRBJ2-5, reads EAGVAQSPRYKIIEKRQSVAFWCNPISGHATLYWYQQILGQGPKLLIQFQNNGVVDDSQLPKDRFSAERLKGVDSTLKIQPAKLEDSAVYLCASSLDWLVAEKQETQYFGPGTRLLVL.

This sequence joins TRBV15 and TRBJ2-5; D is perhaps TRBD1 or TRBD2 (5 bases each). This CDR3 spans 18 amino acids. The germline V and J ends were trimmed by 5 bases and 2 bases, with 24 bases remaining between them. Germline loops: CDR1 LNHNV, CDR2 YYDKDF (reference sequence). CDR3 bases: TGTGCCACCAGCCACCGGTGGGACGAAAGTGGGTCACAAGAGACCCAGTACTTC. This gives the protein CATSHRWDESGSQETQYF.

V and J are TRBV7-8 and TRBJ1-4; D uncertain. V dropped 5 bases and J dropped 4 bases, with 11 bases sitting between them. This CDR3 has 14 amino acids. The germline gives CDR1 SGHVS, CDR2 FQNEAQ. The CDR3 here is CASSQERINEKLFF. For the CDR3, the DNA is TGTGCCAGCAGCCAAGAACGGATTAATGAAAAACTGTTTTTT.